One T cell receptor (beta chain) is described in this entry. The sample is drawn from a study of blood T cell repertoires in COVID-19. CDR1 and CDR2 from the germline V gene are SGHRS and YFSETQ. Unmatched junction bases numbered 8, after V lost 1 base and J lost 7 bases. This CDR3 is 15 amino acids long. Clones were read by immunoSEQ multiplex PCR, and TCRdb kept only the in-frame ones, dropping some. The sample contains a few hundred thousand clones, 75% to 90% of which appear only once. Sequencing used PBMCs or T cells enriched from blood (not recorded which). The source of this sequence is a man aged 18 to 35 who had recovered from COVID-19. V usage is TRBV5-1 and J usage is TRBJ1-1; TRBD1 matches at 9 bases. CDR3 protein: CASSLWGQGGGEAFF. In DNA, the CDR3 is TGCGCCAGCAGCTTGTGGGGACAGGGAGGAGGTGAAGCTTTCTTT.